The next 31 T cell receptor beta chains were all read from a single sample in a study of vaccination effects on CD4 cells after COVID-19. The antigens these receptors bind are not known. Antigen-specific CD4+ T cell clonotypes were called by their expansion after viral peptide-pool culture in ViraFEST. Culture lasted around eleven days before CD4+ T cell isolation. Method: immunoSEQ multiplex PCR; TCRdb's copy keeps in-frame clones and lacks some. The table includes around 54,000 clones, around 80% detected once. Sequencing used CD4+ T cells from PBMCs cultured with HCoV-229E spike peptides, obtained before COVID-19 vaccination. These receptors were taken from a human donor who received a COVID-19 vaccine.

V and J are TRBV25-1 and TRBJ2-5, with D possibly matching TRBD2 (5 bases). Germline V lookup: CDR1 MGHDK, CDR2 SYGVNS. CDR3 size: 13 residues. Trimming took 5 bases from V and 3 from J, leaving 10 bases between them. The DNA for the CDR3 is TGTGCCAGCAGTAGACCCGGGGAAGAGACCCAGTACTTC. This gives the protein CASSRPGEETQYF.

This clone appeared a few times. The chain uses TRBV19 and TRBJ1-6; D is undetermined. The V end lost 7 bases, the J end lost 5 bases, and 12 bases lay between the germline ends. Germline loops: CDR1 LNHDA, CDR2 SQIVND (reference sequence). CDR3 length: 14 residues. CDR3 region: CASTPRADNSPLHF. The CDR3 DNA reads TGTGCCAGTACCCCACGGGCGGATAATTCACCCCTCCACTTT.

The table lists this clone with a few counts. The chain joins TRBV2 to TRBJ1-6; TRBD1 is a possible D gene (6 bases). Germline V CDR1 and CDR2: SNHLY, FYNNEI. This CDR3 has 14 amino acids. The V and J ends lost 6 bases and 5 bases respectively, with 11 bases between them. CDR3 residues: CASRTDRNNSPLHF. In DNA, the CDR3 is TGTGCCAGCAGAACAGACAGGAATAATTCACCCCTCCACTTT. Full variable domain (remainder filled in from reference TRBV2 and TRBJ1-6): EPEVTQTPSHQVTQMGQEVILRCVPISNHLYFYWYRQILGQKVEFLVSFYNNEISEKSEIFDDQFSVERPDGSNFTLKIRSTKLEDSAMYFCASRTDRNNSPLHFGNGTRLTVT.

This sequence joins TRBV28 and TRBJ2-6; D is possibly TRBD1 or TRBD2 (5 bases each). The CDR3 contains 16 residues. In germline, CDR1 is MDHEN, CDR2 SYDVKM. Between the trimmed V and J ends, which lost 5 bases and 0 bases, there was a span of 11 bases. In nucleotides, the CDR3 is TGTGCCAGCAGTGGGGGACGGTTCTCTGGGGCCAACGTCCTGACTTTC. Residues: CASSGGRFSGANVLTF. The variable domain in full, with the rest retrieved from reference TRBV28 and TRBJ2-6, is DVKVTQSSRYLVKRTGEKVFLECVQDMDHENMFWYRQDPGLGLRLIYFSYDVKMKEKGDIPEGYSVSREKKERFSLILESASTNQTSMYLCASSGGRFSGANVLTFGAGSRLTVL.

V and J are TRBV7-9 and TRBJ1-4; D is perhaps TRBD1 (5 bases). This CDR3 is built from 14 residues. V lost 3 bases and J 8 bases, leaving 13 bases between the germline ends. From germline, CDR1 is SEHNR and CDR2 FQNEAQ (reference sequence). CDR3 DNA: TGTGCCAGCAGCTTTTTAGGAGGGACCGAAAAACTGTTTTTT. Translated: CASSFLGGTEKLFF.

The rearrangement links TRBV27 to TRBJ1-4; D is possibly TRBD1 (5 bases). V was shortened by 5 bases and J by 4 bases, with 11 bases between the two germline ends. CDR3 length: 14 residues. Germline assignment: CDR1 MNHEY and CDR2 SMNVEV (reference sequence). This CDR3 is CASSTLGVNEKLFF. CDR3 in DNA: TGTGCCAGCAGTACCTTAGGGGTTAATGAAAAACTGTTTTTT.

The V gene is TRBV6-1, the J gene TRBJ1-1, with TRBD1 matching 7 bases. The junction had 5 bases not matched to a gene; V was cut back by 3 bases and J by 1 base. The CDR3 extends over 15 amino acids. Germline assignment: CDR1 MNHNS and CDR2 SASEGT. The CDR3 DNA reads as TGTGCCAGCAGTGACCCCAGACAGGGGAACACTGAAGCTTTCTTT. This codes for CASSDPRQGNTEAFF.

The chain is built from TRBV7-2 and TRBJ1-3; D is ambiguous. CDR3 length: 12 amino acids. The ends were cut back, 3 bases at V and 2 bases at J, with 2 bases in the middle. The germline gives CDR1 SGHTA, CDR2 FQGNSA. CDR3 coding DNA: TGTGCCAGCAGCTTTACTGGAAACACCATATATTTT. Translated, it gives CASSFTGNTIYF.

The chain uses TRBV5-1 and TRBJ2-1; 7 bases are shared with TRBD1. V dropped 4 bases and J dropped 6; count of bases not matched to a gene: 10. The CDR3 covers 15 residues. Germline assignment: CDR1 SGHRS and CDR2 YFSETQ. The CDR3 loop reads CASSPPLGQTNEQFF. The CDR3 DNA reads as TGCGCCAGCAGCCCCCCCCTGGGACAGACCAATGAGCAGTTCTTC.

This clone was seen a few times. The rearrangement joins TRBV5-8 to TRBJ2-5; D remains ambiguous. Looked up from germline, CDR1 is SGHTS and CDR2 is YDEGEE. Trimming removed 7 bases from V and 3 bases from J, with 25 bases in between. The CDR3 spans 17 residues. This CDR3 reads CASPISPTRVFKETQYF. CDR3 DNA sequence: TGTGCCAGCCCCATTTCCCCAACCCGGGTTTTTAAAGAGACCCAGTACTTC.

This clone was picked up a small number of times. This chain joins TRBV10-1 and TRBJ2-3, with D perhaps TRBD1 or TRBD2 (7 bases each). Trimming removed 2 bases at V and 4 bases at J, with 10 bases between. Per germline, CDR1 WNHNN and CDR2 SYGVQD (reference sequence). This CDR3 has 14 residues. This chain's CDR3 is CASSEAGGADTQYF. For the CDR3, the DNA is TGCGCCAGCAGTGAGGCAGGGGGGGCAGATACGCAGTATTTT.

The rearrangement uses TRBV4-2 and TRBJ1-4, with 10 bases matching TRBD1. Germline lookup yields CDR1 LGHNA and CDR2 YNFKEQ. This CDR3 has 15 residues. The V and J ends lost 6 bases and 7 bases, in that order; junction bases with no gene match: 8. CDR3 amino acids: CASSRAGTGVEKLFF. In DNA, the CDR3 is TGTGCCAGCAGTCGTGCCGGGACAGGGGTTGAAAAACTGTTTTTT.

This clone was recorded a few times. One junction end disagrees with the germline gene, perhaps due to a read error. The chain couples TRBV5-1 to TRBJ2-1; 9 bases are shared with TRBD2. The CDR3 is 15 amino acids. CDR1 is SGHRS and CDR2 is YFSETQ in the germline V gene. The CDR3 protein is CASSLEAQKRGAPIF. CDR3 DNA: TGCGCCAGCAGCTTGGAGGCCCAAAAGCGGGGGGCCCCGATCTTC.

The gene calls are TRBV19 and TRBJ1-5, with 8 bases lining up with TRBD1. CDR3 size: 15 residues. The V gene's germline CDR1 is LNHDA and CDR2 SQIVND (reference sequence). The V gene end was trimmed by 7 bases and the J gene end by 2 bases; junction bases not matched to a gene: 7. The CDR3 nucleotides read TGTGCCAGTACCCACGGACAGGGCCGCAATCAGCCCCAGCATTTT. This encodes CASTHGQGRNQPQHF. The variable domain in full, with the rest retrieved from reference TRBV19 and TRBJ1-5, is DGGITQSPKYLFRKEGQNVTLSCEQNLNHDAMYWYRQDPGQGLRLIYYSQIVNDFQKGDIAEGYSVSREKKESFPLTVTSAQKNPTAFYLCASTHGQGRNQPQHFGDGTRLSIL.

The V gene is TRBV28, the J gene TRBJ2-5; 8 positions agree with TRBD1. CDR3 length: 14 amino acids. CDR1 is MDHEN and CDR2 is SYDVKM in the germline V gene. The ends lost 6 bases at V and 7 bases at J; junction bases unmatched: 10. The CDR3 DNA sequence: TGTGCCAGCAGACAGACAGGGGCTCAGGGGACCCAGTACTTC. Amino acid sequence: CASRQTGAQGTQYF.

The chain couples TRBV5-1 to TRBJ2-4; 7 nucleotides match TRBD1. Losses at the gene ends were 6 bases for V and 0 bases for J; bases not matched to a gene: 9. CDR3 length: 16 residues. Germline values: CDR1 SGHRS, CDR2 YFSETQ. CDR3 region: CASNPGTELAKNIQYF. DNA of the CDR3: TGCGCCAGCAACCCAGGGACAGAACTAGCCAAAAACATTCAGTACTTC. Full variable domain (remainder filled in from reference TRBV5-1 and TRBJ2-4): KAGVTQTPRYLIKTRGQQVTLSCSPISGHRSVSWYQQTPGQGLQFLFEYFSETQRNKGNFPGRFSGRQFSNSRSEMNVSTLELGDSALYLCASNPGTELAKNIQYFGAGTRLSVL.

The J gene is TRBJ2-7, the V gene TRBV28; 8 nucleotides line up with TRBD2. The junction had 4 bases not matched to a gene; V was cut back by 2 bases and J by 1 base. Per germline, CDR1 MDHEN and CDR2 SYDVKM. The CDR3 has 15 amino acids. CDR3 sequence reads: CASSLGGGRSYEQYV. The CDR3 nucleotides are TGTGCCAGCAGTTTAGGCGGGGGGCGATCCTACGAGCAGTACGTC.

This chain connects TRBV7-2 to TRBJ1-2; tentatively, D is TRBD1 (6 bases). CDR1 and CDR2 (germline): SGHTA, FQGNSA. This CDR3 comprises 17 residues. With 2 bases removed from V and 6 bases from J, the gap between germline ends came to 22 bases. CDR3 DNA: TGTGCCAGCAGCTTAAGGGTCCAGGGGATTAGGTCGGATGGCTACACCTTC. It encodes CASSLRVQGIRSDGYTF.

This rearrangement joins TRBV9 to TRBJ1-1; the match to TRBD1 covers 9 bases. With V trimmed by 3 bases and J by 5 bases, 8 bases remained unmatched. The CDR3 totals 15 residues. CDR1 is SGDLS, CDR2 YYNGEE, per germline. CDR3 loop: CASSGVQGARTEAFF. In DNA form, the CDR3 reads TGTGCCAGCAGCGGAGTACAGGGGGCGCGGACTGAAGCTTTCTTT.

This clone has a handful of counts. The CDR3 here is CASSPPGAHEQFF. CDR3 sequence (DNA): TGTGCCAGCTCACCACCAGGGGCACATGAGCAGTTCTTC. The chain couples TRBV18 to TRBJ2-1; D is possibly TRBD1 (5 bases). V shed 0 bases and J shed 8 bases, with 8 bases lying between them. The CDR3 runs to 13 residues. Germline assignment: CDR1 KGHSH and CDR2 LQKENI.

V gene TRBV6-5 combines with J gene TRBJ1-4; D unresolved. Between the trimmed V and J ends, which lost 5 bases and 0 bases, there was a span of 10 bases. The CDR3 runs to 15 residues. Per the germline V gene, CDR1 is MNHEY and CDR2 is SVGAGI. CDR3 DNA: TGTGCCAGCAGTCCAACAGAAACAACTAATGAAAAACTGTTTTTT. Its translation is CASSPTETTNEKLFF.

There are a few counts of this clone. The J gene is TRBJ1-1, the V gene TRBV12-3 or TRBV12-4; possibly TRBD1 for D (5 bases). CDR3 size: 12 residues. Between the trimmed V and J ends, which lost 6 bases and 5 bases, there was a span of 10 bases. The CDR3 nucleotides are TGTGCCAGCAGCGCAGGGTATACTGAAGCTTTCTTT. This sequence encodes CASSAGYTEAFF.

The chain employs TRBV19 and TRBJ1-1, with D possibly being TRBD1 (5 bases). CDR1 is LNHDA and CDR2 is SQIVND in the germline V gene (reference sequence). V was cut by 4 bases and J by 2 bases, with 11 bases left in between. This CDR3 comprises 14 residues. CDR3 amino acids: CASSRTGGNTEAFF. The CDR3 region has the DNA TGTGCCAGTAGTAGAACCGGGGGTAACACTGAAGCTTTCTTT.

The genes are TRBV6-5 and TRBJ2-5, with D tentatively TRBD1 or TRBD2 (6 bases each). Germline CDR1 MNHEY, CDR2 SVGAGI. The CDR3 extends over 14 amino acids. Trimming cost V 0 bases and J 3 bases, with 8 bases left between them. In DNA form, the CDR3 reads TGTGCCAGCAGTTACTCGAGGGGGGAAGAGACCCAGTACTTC. It yields the protein CASSYSRGEETQYF.

The chain carries TRBV18 and TRBJ2-7; TRBD2 matches at 7 bases. Germline V gives CDR1 KGHSH, CDR2 LQKENI. The CDR3 extends over 14 amino acids. With 2 bases clipped from V and 6 bases from J, the junction kept 7 bases outside the gene matches. CDR3 sequence: CASSPVGEGGEQYV. CDR3 in DNA: TGTGCCAGCTCACCAGTCGGGGAGGGCGGCGAGCAGTACGTC.

This clone was recorded a few times. The CDR3 reads CASSLGWDRAAEAFF. CDR3 bases: TGTGCCAGCAGCTTAGGCTGGGACAGGGCGGCTGAAGCTTTCTTT. The genes are TRBV7-9 and TRBJ1-1; TRBD1 matches at 9 bases. The CDR3 contains 15 residues. CDR1 SEHNR and CDR2 FQNEAQ come from the germline V gene (reference sequence). J gave up 6 bases and V 1 base, and 6 bases lay outside the gene matches. Full variable domain (outside the CDR3, taken from reference TRBV7-9 and TRBJ1-1): DTGVSQNPRHKITKRGQNVTFRCDPISEHNRLYWYRQTLGQGPEFLTYFQNEAQLEKSRLLSDRFSAERPKGSFSTLEIQRTEQGDSAMYLCASSLGWDRAAEAFFGQGTRLTVV.

The J gene is TRBJ1-6, the V gene TRBV5-1; TRBD1 matches 8 bases. Looked up from germline, CDR1 is SGHRS and CDR2 is YFSETQ. The CDR3 consists of 14 residues. With 4 bases clipped from V and 5 bases from J, the junction kept 2 bases outside the gene matches. The CDR3 bases are TGCGCCAGCAGCCCGGGACAGGATAATTCACCCCTCCACTTT. This gives the protein CASSPGQDNSPLHF.

The chain has TRBV7-2 and TRBJ1-2, with D uncertain. Trimming removed 5 bases at V and 4 bases at J, with 11 bases between. CDR3 length: 13 amino acids. Per germline, CDR1 SGHTA and CDR2 FQGNSA. Here the CDR3 reads CASSPPLVYGYTF. DNA of the CDR3: TGTGCCAGCAGCCCGCCCTTAGTCTATGGCTACACCTTC. The full variable domain, with the rest looked up from reference TRBV7-2 and TRBJ1-2, is GAGVSQSPSNKVTEKGKDVELRCDPISGHTALYWYRQSLGQGLEFLIYFQGNSAPDKSGLPSDRFSAERTGGSVSTLTIQRTQQEDSAVYLCASSPPLVYGYTFGSGTRLTVV.

The chain has TRBV5-4 and TRBJ2-1; TRBD1 might be the D (5 bases). CDR3 size: 13 residues. Trimming cost V 0 bases and J 8 bases, with 9 bases left between them. Germline V lookup: CDR1 SGHNT, CDR2 YYREEE (reference sequence). CDR3 nucleotide sequence: TGTGCCAGCAGCTTGGATAGGGGCCATGAGCAGTTCTTC. It specifies CASSLDRGHEQFF.

V gene TRBV6-4 combines with J gene TRBJ2-2, with 7 bases aligning to TRBD1. CDR3 length: 14 amino acids. Germline V gene data show CDR1 as MRHNA and CDR2 as SNTAGT. J gave up 5 bases and V 4 bases, and 4 bases lay outside the gene matches. The CDR3 loop reads CASSGEQGTGELFF. CDR3 sequence (DNA): TGTGCCAGCAGTGGGGAACAGGGGACCGGGGAGCTGTTTTTT.

This rearrangement joins TRBV6-6 to TRBJ1-4, with D possibly being TRBD1 (6 bases). Germline V gives CDR1 MNHNY, CDR2 SVGAGI (reference sequence). CDR3 length: 15 residues. The V gene lost 0 bases and the J gene lost 4 bases, with 9 bases spanning the gap. The CDR3 is CASSYSGQYNEKLFF. CDR3 in DNA: TGTGCCAGCAGTTACTCAGGACAGTATAATGAAAAACTGTTTTTT.